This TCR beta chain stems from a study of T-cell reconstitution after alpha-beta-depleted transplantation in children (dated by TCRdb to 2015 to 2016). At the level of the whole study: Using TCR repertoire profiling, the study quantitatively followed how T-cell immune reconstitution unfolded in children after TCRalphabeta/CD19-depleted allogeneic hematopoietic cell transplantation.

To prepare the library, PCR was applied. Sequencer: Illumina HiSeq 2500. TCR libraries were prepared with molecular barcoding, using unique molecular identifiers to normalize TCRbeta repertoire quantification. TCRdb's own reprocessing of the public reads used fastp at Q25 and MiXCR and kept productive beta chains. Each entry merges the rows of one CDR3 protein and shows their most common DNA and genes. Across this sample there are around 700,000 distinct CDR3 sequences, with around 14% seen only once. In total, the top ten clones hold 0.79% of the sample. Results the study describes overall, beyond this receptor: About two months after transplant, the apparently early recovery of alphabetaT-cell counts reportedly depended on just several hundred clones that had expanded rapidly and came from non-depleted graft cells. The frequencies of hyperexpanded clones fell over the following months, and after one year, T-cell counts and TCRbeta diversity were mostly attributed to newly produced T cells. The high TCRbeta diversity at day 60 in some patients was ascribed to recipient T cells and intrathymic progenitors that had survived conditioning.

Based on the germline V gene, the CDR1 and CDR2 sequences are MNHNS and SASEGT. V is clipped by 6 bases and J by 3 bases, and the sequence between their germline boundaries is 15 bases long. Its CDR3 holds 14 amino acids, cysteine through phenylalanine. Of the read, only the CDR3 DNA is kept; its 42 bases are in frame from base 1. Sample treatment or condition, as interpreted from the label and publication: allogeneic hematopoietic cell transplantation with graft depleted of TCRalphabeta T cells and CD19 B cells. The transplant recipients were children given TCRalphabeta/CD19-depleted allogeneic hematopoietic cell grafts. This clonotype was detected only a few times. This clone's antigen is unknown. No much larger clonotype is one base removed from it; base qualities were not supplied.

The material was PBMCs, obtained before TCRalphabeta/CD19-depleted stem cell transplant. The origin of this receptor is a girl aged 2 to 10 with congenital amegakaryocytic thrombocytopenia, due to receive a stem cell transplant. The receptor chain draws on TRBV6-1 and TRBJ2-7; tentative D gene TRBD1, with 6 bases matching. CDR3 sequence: CASRTGTPDYEQYF. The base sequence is TGTGCCAGCAGAACCGGGACACCGGACTACGAGCAGTACTTC.